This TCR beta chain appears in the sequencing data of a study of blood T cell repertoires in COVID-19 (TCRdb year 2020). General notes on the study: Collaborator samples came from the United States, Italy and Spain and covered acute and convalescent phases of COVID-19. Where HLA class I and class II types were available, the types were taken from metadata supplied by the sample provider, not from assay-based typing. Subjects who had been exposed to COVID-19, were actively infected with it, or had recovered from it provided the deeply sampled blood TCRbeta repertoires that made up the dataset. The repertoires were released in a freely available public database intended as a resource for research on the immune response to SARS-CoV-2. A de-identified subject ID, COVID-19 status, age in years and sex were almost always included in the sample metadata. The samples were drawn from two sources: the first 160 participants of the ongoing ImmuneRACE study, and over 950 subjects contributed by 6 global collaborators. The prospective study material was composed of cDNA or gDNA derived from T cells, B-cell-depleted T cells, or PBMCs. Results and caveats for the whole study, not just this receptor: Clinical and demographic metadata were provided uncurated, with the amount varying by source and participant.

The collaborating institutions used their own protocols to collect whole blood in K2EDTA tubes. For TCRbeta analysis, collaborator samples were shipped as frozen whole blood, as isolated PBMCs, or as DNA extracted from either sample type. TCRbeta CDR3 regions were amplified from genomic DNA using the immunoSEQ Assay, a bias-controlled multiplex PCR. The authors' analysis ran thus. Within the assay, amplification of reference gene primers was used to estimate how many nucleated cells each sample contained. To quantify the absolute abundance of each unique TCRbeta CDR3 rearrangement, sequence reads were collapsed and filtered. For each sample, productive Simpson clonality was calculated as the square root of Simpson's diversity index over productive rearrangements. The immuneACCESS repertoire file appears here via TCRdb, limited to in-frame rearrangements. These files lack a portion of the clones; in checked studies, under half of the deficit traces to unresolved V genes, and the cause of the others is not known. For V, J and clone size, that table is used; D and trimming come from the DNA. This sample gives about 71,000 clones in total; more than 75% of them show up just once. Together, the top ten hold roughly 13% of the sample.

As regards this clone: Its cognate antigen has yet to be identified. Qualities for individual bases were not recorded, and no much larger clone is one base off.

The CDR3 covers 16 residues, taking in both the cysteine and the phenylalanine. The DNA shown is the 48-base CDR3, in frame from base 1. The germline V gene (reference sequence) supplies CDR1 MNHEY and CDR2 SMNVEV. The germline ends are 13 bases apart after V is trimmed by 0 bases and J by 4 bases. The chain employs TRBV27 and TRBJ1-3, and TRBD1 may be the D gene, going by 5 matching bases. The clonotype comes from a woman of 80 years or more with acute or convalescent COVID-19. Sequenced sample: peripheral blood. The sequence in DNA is TGTGCCAGCAGTTTATCGTCAGGGCACACAGGAAACACCATATATTTT. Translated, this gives CASSLSSGHTGNTIYF.